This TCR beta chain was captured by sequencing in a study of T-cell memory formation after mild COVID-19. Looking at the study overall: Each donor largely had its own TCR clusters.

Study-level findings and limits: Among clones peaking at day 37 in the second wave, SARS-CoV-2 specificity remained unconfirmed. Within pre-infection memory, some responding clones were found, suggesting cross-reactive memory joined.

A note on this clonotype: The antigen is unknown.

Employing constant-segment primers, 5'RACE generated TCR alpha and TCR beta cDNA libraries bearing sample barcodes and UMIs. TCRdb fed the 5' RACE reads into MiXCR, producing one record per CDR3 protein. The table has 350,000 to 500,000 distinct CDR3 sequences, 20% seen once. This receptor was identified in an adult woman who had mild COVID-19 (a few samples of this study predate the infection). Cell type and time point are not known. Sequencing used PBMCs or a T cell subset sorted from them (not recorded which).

The DNA for the CDR3 is TGTGCCAGCTCACCCGGGACAGGGGATGCGACCCAGTACTTC. This encodes CASSPGTGDATQYF. The V gene is TRBV18, the J gene TRBJ2-5, with 10 positions matching TRBD1. The germline CDR1 and CDR2 sequences are KGHSH and LQKENI. V shed 3 bases and J 7 bases; nucleotides not matched to a gene: 5. The CDR3 is made up of 14 amino acids.